The TCR beta chain under discussion was sequenced for a study of monozygotic twins with inflammatory bowel disease. Using the 5' RACE reads, TCRdb records one entry per CDR3 protein without DNA. The sample holds approximately 400,000 distinct CDR3 sequences. The V gene's germline CDR1 is GTSNPN and CDR2 SVGIG (reference sequence). The CDR3 totals 13 residues. The TCR sequence derives from a human donor with ulcerative colitis or Crohn's disease, or a healthy co-twin of an affected twin (not recorded which). This sequence joins TRBV30 and TRBJ2-4; the D call of TRBD1 rests on TCRdb alone, since no DNA is present to check it. The specimen sequenced was blood. CDR3 loop: CAWDQVDRGEKYF. Based on the CDR3 plus reference TRBV30 and TRBJ2-4, the full variable domain is SQTIHQWPATLVQPVGSPLSLECTVEGTSNPNLYWYRQAAGRGLQLLFYSVGIGQISSEVPQNLSASRPQDRQFILSSKKLLLSDSGFYLCAWDQVDRGEKYFGAGTRLSVL.